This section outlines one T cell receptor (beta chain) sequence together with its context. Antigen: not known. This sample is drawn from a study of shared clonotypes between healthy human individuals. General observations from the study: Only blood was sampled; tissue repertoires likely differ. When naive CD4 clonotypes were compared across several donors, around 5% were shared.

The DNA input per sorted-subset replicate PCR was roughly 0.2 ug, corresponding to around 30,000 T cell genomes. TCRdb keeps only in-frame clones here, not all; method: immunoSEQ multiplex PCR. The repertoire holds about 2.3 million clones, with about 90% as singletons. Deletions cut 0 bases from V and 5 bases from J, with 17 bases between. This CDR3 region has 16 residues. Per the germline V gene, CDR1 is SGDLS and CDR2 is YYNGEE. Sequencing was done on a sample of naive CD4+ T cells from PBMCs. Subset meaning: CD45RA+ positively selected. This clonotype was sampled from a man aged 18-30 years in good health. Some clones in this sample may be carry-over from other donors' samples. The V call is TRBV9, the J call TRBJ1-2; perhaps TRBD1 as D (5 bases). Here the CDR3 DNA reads TGTGCCAGCAGCGTAGGAGGGTGGGGGAATGAGTATGGCTACACCTTC. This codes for CASSVGGWGNEYGYTF. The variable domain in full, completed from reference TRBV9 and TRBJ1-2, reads DSGVTQTPKHLITATGQRVTLRCSPRSGDLSVYWYQQSLDQGLQFLIQYYNGEERAKGNILERFSAQQFPDLHSELNLSSLELGDSALYFCASSVGGWGNEYGYTFGSGTRLTVV.